This T cell receptor (beta chain) is from a study of Ad26.COV2.S vaccination and SARS-CoV-2 variants. Findings and limits, study-wide: Breadth, reportedly substantial, characterized the spike-specific CD8+ and CD4+ T cell responses after vaccination.

Of note for this clone: Its antigen is not identified.

TCRdb's copy holds only in-frame clones and misses some; the assay was immunoSEQ multiplex PCR. The profile covers a few hundred thousand clones, with 70% to 90% appearing a single time and approximately 3% taken by the ten largest. This CDR3 is 15 amino acids long. CDR1 and CDR2 (germline): LGHDT, YNNKEL (reference sequence). With 0 bases clipped from V and 7 bases from J, the junction kept 8 bases outside the gene matches. Indicated treatment: around 19 received Ad26.COV2.S at low or high dose, single or two shots; 5 received placebo; per-sample allocation not given. Samples came from day 63 after the first vaccine or placebo injection.

Sequencing used peripheral blood, obtained in a trial of Ad26.COV2.S vaccine versus placebo. This chain uses TRBV3-1 (or the pseudogene TRBV3-2) with TRBJ1-2; 7 bases match TRBD1. This receptor was taken from a person between 18 and 59 years old who received the Ad26.COV2.S COVID-19 vaccine or a placebo. The CDR3 is CASSQDWRGRFGYTF. CDR3 nucleotides: TGTGCCAGCAGCCAAGATTGGAGGGGGCGCTTTGGCTACACCTTC.